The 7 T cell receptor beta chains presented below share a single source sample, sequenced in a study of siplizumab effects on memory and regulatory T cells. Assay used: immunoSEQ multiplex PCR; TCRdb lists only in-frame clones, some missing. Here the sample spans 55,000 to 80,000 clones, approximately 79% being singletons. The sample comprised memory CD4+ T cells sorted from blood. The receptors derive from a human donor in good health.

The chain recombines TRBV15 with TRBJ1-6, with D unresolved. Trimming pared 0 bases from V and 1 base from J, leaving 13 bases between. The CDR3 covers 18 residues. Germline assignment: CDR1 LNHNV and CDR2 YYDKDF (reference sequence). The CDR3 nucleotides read TGTGCCACCAGCAGAGATCGTGAGGCCGAGTCCTATAATTCACCCCTCCACTTT. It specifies CATSRDREAESYNSPLHF.

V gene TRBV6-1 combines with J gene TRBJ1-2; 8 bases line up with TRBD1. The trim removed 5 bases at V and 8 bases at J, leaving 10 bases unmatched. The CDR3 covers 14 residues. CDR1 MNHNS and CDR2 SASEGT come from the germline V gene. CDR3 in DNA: TGTGCCAGCAGTAGCTTGACAGGGGTCCGCGGCTACACCTTC. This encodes CASSSLTGVRGYTF.

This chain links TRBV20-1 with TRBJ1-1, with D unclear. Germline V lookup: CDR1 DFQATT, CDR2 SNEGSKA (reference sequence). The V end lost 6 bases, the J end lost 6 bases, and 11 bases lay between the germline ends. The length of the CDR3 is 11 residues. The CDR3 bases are TGCAGTGCCCCTCGCCCCTCTGAAGCTTTCTTT. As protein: CSAPRPSEAFF.

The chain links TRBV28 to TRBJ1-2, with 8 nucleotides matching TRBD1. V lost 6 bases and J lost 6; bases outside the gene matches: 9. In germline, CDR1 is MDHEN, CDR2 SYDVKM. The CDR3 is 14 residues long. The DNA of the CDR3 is TGTGCCAGCAGGATGCAGGGGGCACGGAATGGCTACACCTTC. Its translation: CASRMQGARNGYTF.

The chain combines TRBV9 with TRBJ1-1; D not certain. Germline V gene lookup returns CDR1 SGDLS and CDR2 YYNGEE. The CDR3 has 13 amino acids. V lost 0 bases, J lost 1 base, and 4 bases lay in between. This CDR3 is CASSVAENTEAFF. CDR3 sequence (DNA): TGTGCCAGCAGCGTAGCGGAGAACACTGAAGCTTTCTTT. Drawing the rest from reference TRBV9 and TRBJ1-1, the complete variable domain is DSGVTQTPKHLITATGQRVTLRCSPRSGDLSVYWYQQSLDQGLQFLIQYYNGEERAKGNILERFSAQQFPDLHSELNLSSLELGDSALYFCASSVAENTEAFFGQGTRLTVV.

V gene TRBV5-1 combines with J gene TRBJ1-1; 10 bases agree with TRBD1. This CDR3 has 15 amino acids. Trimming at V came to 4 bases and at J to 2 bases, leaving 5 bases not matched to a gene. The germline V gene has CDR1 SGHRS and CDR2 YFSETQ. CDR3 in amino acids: CASSPRQGANTEAFF. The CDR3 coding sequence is TGCGCCAGCAGCCCAAGACAGGGGGCAAACACTGAAGCTTTCTTT.

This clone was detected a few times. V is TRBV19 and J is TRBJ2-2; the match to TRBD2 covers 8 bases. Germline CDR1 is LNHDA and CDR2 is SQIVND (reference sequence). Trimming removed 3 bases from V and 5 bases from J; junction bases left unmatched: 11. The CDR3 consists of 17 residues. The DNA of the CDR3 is TGTGCCAGTAGTATGGACCTGGGAGTAGCGGGGACCGGGGAGCTGTTTTTT. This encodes CASSMDLGVAGTGELFF. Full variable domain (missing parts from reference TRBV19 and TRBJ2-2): DGGITQSPKYLFRKEGQNVTLSCEQNLNHDAMYWYRQDPGQGLRLIYYSQIVNDFQKGDIAEGYSVSREKKESFPLTVTSAQKNPTAFYLCASSMDLGVAGTGELFFGEGSRLTVL.